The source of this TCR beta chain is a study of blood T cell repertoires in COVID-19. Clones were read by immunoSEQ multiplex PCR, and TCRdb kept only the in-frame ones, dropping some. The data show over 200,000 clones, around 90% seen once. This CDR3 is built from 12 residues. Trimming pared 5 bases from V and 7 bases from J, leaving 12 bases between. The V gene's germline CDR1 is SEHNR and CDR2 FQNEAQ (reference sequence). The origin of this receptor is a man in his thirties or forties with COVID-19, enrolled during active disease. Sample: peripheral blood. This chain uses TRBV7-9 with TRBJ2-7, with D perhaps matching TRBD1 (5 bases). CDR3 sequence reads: CASSRDYREQYF. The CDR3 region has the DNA TGTGCCAGCAGCCGAGATTACAGGGAGCAGTACTTC.